This is a list of T cell receptor beta chains from one sample in a study of blood T cell repertoires in COVID-19. Method: immunoSEQ multiplex PCR; TCRdb's copy keeps in-frame clones and lacks some. The sample carries 300,000 to 400,000 clones, approximately 81% recorded once. What was sequenced was PBMCs or T cells enriched from blood (not recorded which). Receptors originate from a woman aged 30 to 39 who had been exposed to COVID-19. CDR3s include the opening cysteine and the closing phenylalanine or tryptophan. The D gene is left open where the match is weak. Clone sizes are given selectively: once, few, many, or a class where the clone is expanded.

size: NA
V: TRBV28
J: TRBJ1-2
D: TRBD1
DNA: TGTGCCAGCACCCTTCGGGACAGGGGTAACTATGGCTACACCTTC
CDR3: CASTLRDRGNYGYTF

size: NA
V: TRBV28
J: TRBJ1-2
D: TRBD1
DNA: TGTGCCAGCAGTTTAGGGACAGGGGGCGATGGCTACACCTTC
CDR3: CASSLGTGGDGYTF

size: NA
V: TRBV6-5
J: TRBJ2-6
D: NA
DNA: TGTGCCAGCAGTTACGGCGGGTCTGGGGCCAACGTCCTGACTTTC
CDR3: CASSYGGSGANVLTF

size: NA
V: TRBV28
J: TRBJ1-5
D: TRBD1
DNA: TGTGCCAGCAGTTTGACAGGGCGTCAGCCCCAGCATTTT
CDR3: CASSLTGRQPQHF

size: NA
V: TRBV5-5
J: TRBJ1-2
D: NA
DNA: TGTGCCAGCAGCTTGTACGTAGTCAGGTCCTTTGGCTACACCTTC
CDR3: CASSLYVVRSFGYTF

size: NA
V: TRBV6-9
J: TRBJ2-7
D: TRBD1
DNA: TGTGCCAGGTCCGGGACAGGGGTCCACGAGCAGTACTTC
CDR3: CARSGTGVHEQYF

size: NA
V: TRBV3-1/TRBV3-2
J: TRBJ1-1
D: NA
DNA: TGTGCCAGCAGCCCGGGAGGAGACACTGAAGCTTTCTTT
CDR3: CASSPGGDTEAFF

size: NA
V: TRBV3-1/TRBV3-2
J: TRBJ2-6
D: NA
DNA: TGTGCCAGCAGCCAAGAACGGTTCTCTGGGGCCAACGTCCTGACTTTC
CDR3: CASSQERFSGANVLTF

size: NA
V: TRBV7-9
J: TRBJ2-7
D: NA
DNA: TGTGCCAGCAGCTTAGGAGCGGATCCTCTTAACGAGCAGTACTTC
CDR3: CASSLGADPLNEQYF

size: NA
V: TRBV27
J: TRBJ1-2
D: TRBD1
DNA: TGTGCCAGCAGTTTCCGATTCCCCGGGACAGGCTATGGCTACACCTTC
CDR3: CASSFRFPGTGYGYTF

size: NA
V: TRBV28
J: TRBJ1-2
D: NA
DNA: TGTGCCAGCAGTTTAGGGGGCGGCTATGGCTACACCTTC
CDR3: CASSLGGGYGYTF

size: NA
V: TRBV7-8
J: TRBJ1-5
D: TRBD1
DNA: TGTGCCAGCAGCCTGGGACAGGGACAGGGCAATCAGCCCCAGCATTTT
CDR3: CASSLGQGQGNQPQHF

size: NA
V: TRBV9
J: TRBJ2-3
D: TRBD2
DNA: TGTGCCAGCAGTCGAGAGGGAGGGCTTACAGATACGCAGTATTTT
CDR3: CASSREGGLTDTQYF

size: NA
V: TRBV5-1
J: TRBJ1-3
D: TRBD1
DNA: TGCGCCAGCAGGCCGGGACAGGAGTCTGGAAACACCATATATTTT
CDR3: CASRPGQESGNTIYF

size: NA
V: TRBV4-3
J: TRBJ2-7
D: TRBD1
DNA: TGCGCCAGCAGCCAAGAAGGGACAGCACCCTACGAGCAGTACTTC
CDR3: CASSQEGTAPYEQYF

size: NA
V: TRBV24-1
J: TRBJ2-2
D: NA
DNA: TGTGCCACCAGTGGAAAGCGGACAGCGCTAAACACCGGGGAGCTGTTTTTT
CDR3: CATSGKRTALNTGELFF

size: NA
V: TRBV6-2/TRBV6-3
J: TRBJ2-7
D: TRBD1
DNA: TGTGCCAGCAGTAGGACAGGGAGCTCCTACGAGCAGTACTTC
CDR3: CASSRTGSSYEQYF

size: NA
V: TRBV5-1
J: TRBJ2-1
D: NA
DNA: TGCGCCAGCAGCTTGGGCGGCCTGATCTCCGGGACGAAGGAGGGCAATGAGCAGTTCTTC
CDR3: CASSLGGLISGTKEGNEQFF

size: NA
V: TRBV30
J: TRBJ1-2
D: TRBD1
DNA: TGTGCCTGGACCGTAAACAGGGGGTACTATGGCTACACCTTC
CDR3: CAWTVNRGYYGYTF

size: once
V: TRBV19
J: TRBJ1-1
D: NA
DNA: TGTGCCAGTATCGCTAAGCATTTGAACACTGAAGCTTTCTTT
CDR3: CASIAKHLNTEAFF

size: NA
V: TRBV30
J: TRBJ2-7
D: TRBD1
DNA: TGTGCCGTGGACAGGGGCTACGAGCAGTACTTC
CDR3: CAVDRGYEQYF

size: NA
V: TRBV9
J: TRBJ2-1
D: TRBD2
DNA: TGTGCCAGCAGCCGAGGTGTAGCGGGGGGGCCAGAGAATGAGCAGTTCTTC
CDR3: CASSRGVAGGPENEQFF

size: NA
V: TRBV7-9
J: TRBJ1-2
D: TRBD1
DNA: TGTGCCAGCAGCTATGGACAGGGATTATATGGCTACACCTTC
CDR3: CASSYGQGLYGYTF

size: NA
V: TRBV6-6
J: TRBJ2-1
D: TRBD2
DNA: TGTGCCAGCTCTGAAGCGGGAGTCGGCAATGAGCAGTTCTTC
CDR3: CASSEAGVGNEQFF

size: once
V: TRBV2
J: TRBJ2-1
D: TRBD1
DNA: TGTGCCAGCATGACAATCCGGGACAGGGGCGGGGGATGGTATGGTGAGCAGTTCTTC
CDR3: CASMTIRDRGGGWYGEQFF

size: NA
V: TRBV4-1
J: TRBJ1-4
D: TRBD1
DNA: TGCGCCAGCAGCCGGATCCGACAGGGGGCGGACGAAAAACTGTTTTTT
CDR3: CASSRIRQGADEKLFF

size: NA
V: TRBV29-1
J: TRBJ1-2
D: TRBD1
DNA: TGCAGCGTTGAACGGGACAGGGCTACCTATGGCTACACCTTC
CDR3: CSVERDRATYGYTF

size: NA
V: TRBV9
J: TRBJ2-4
D: NA
DNA: TGTGCCAGCAGCGTATTCGGCGGGGGCCCCAAAAACATTCAGTACTTC
CDR3: CASSVFGGGPKNIQYF

size: few
V: TRBV19
J: TRBJ2-2
D: NA
DNA: TGTGCCAGTACCCTCCGGGCCGGGGAGCTGTTTTTT
CDR3: CASTLRAGELFF

size: NA
V: TRBV29-1
J: TRBJ2-1
D: TRBD2
DNA: TGCAGCGAGATAATAGCGGGGAGCTACAATGAGCAGTTCTTC
CDR3: CSEIIAGSYNEQFF

size: NA
V: TRBV4-1
J: TRBJ2-5
D: NA
DNA: TGCGCCAGCAGCCAACTTACGGTGGAGGAGACCCAGTACTTC
CDR3: CASSQLTVEETQYF

size: NA
V: TRBV3-1/TRBV3-2
J: TRBJ1-2
D: NA
DNA: TGTGCCAGCAGCCGCCGCCCCCGGGTAACCTATGGCTACACCTTC
CDR3: CASSRRPRVTYGYTF

size: NA
V: TRBV6-5
J: TRBJ1-4
D: NA
DNA: TGTGCCAGCAGTAAACAGGTGTTTAATGAAAAACTGTTTTTT
CDR3: CASSKQVFNEKLFF

size: NA
V: TRBV2
J: TRBJ2-1
D: NA
DNA: TGTGCCAGCAGTGGGGCGACTGAGCAGTTCTTC
CDR3: CASSGATEQFF

size: NA
V: TRBV7-2
J: TRBJ1-6
D: NA
DNA: TGTGCCAGCAGCTCTCGGGCCTCTGCGGGTTCACCCCTCCACTTT
CDR3: CASSSRASAGSPLHF

size: NA
V: TRBV15
J: TRBJ2-7
D: NA
DNA: TGTGCCACCAGCAGAGATCGTGGACTCCCTCGGGAGCAGTACTTC
CDR3: CATSRDRGLPREQYF

size: NA
V: TRBV6-2/TRBV6-3
J: TRBJ2-1
D: NA
DNA: TGTGCCAGCAGCCCCTGGGGGGGCGCTTACAATGAGCAGTTCTTC
CDR3: CASSPWGGAYNEQFF

size: NA
V: TRBV11-1
J: TRBJ2-1
D: NA
DNA: TGTGCCAGCAGCCCCGTTCCCAATGAGCAGTTCTTC
CDR3: CASSPVPNEQFF

size: NA
V: TRBV29-1
J: TRBJ2-4
D: NA
DNA: TGCAGCGTTCGTGAAGCCCTAGCCAAAAACATTCAGTACTTC
CDR3: CSVREALAKNIQYF

size: NA
V: TRBV5-1
J: TRBJ1-4
D: NA
DNA: TGCGCCAGCAGCGAAAGCGGGACCCCAAGTGAAAAACTGTTTTTT
CDR3: CASSESGTPSEKLFF

size: NA
V: TRBV28
J: TRBJ1-1
D: NA
DNA: TGTGCCAGCAGTCGCGCGGTGAACACTGAAGCTTTCTTT
CDR3: CASSRAVNTEAFF

size: NA
V: TRBV19
J: TRBJ1-6
D: NA
DNA: TGTGCCAGTGGGGGGATTGGATCACCCCTCCACTTT
CDR3: CASGGIGSPLHF

size: NA
V: TRBV29-1
J: TRBJ2-4
D: NA
DNA: TGCAGCGTTTGGAGGATAGCCAAAAACATTCAGTACTTC
CDR3: CSVWRIAKNIQYF

size: NA
V: TRBV6-4
J: TRBJ1-2
D: NA
DNA: TGTGCCAGCAATCCGTCGGGCAGGGATAACTATGGCTACACCTTC
CDR3: CASNPSGRDNYGYTF